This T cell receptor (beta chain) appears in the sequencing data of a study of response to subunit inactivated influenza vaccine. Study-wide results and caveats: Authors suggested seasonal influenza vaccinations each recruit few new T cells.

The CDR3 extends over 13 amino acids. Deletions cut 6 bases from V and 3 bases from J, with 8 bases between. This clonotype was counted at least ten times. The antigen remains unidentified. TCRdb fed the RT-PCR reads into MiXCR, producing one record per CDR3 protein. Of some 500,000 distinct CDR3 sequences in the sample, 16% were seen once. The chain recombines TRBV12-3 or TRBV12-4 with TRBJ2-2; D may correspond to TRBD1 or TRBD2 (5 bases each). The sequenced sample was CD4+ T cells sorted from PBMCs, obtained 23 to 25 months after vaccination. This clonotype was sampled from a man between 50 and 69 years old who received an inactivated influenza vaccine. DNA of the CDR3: TGTGCCAGCAGCCCGGGACACACCGGGGAGCTGTTTTTT. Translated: CASSPGHTGELFF.